The 16 T cell receptor beta chains below were found in one sample sequenced in a study of read filtering for tumor transcriptome and immune sequencing. This library used approximately 390 ng RNA and molecular barcoded adaptors spanning alpha/delta and beta/gamma chains. MiXCR, applied by TCRdb to the reads, yields one record per CDR3 protein. The data show 35,000 to 40,000 distinct CDR3 sequences, roughly an eighth seen once. The sequenced material came from a population of CD138-negative cells sorted from bone marrow. The receptors shown here come from a donor at least 40 years old with multiple myeloma.

This clonotype was observed many times. V usage is TRBV2 and J usage is TRBJ2-1; 12 bases line up with TRBD2. Looked up from germline, CDR1 is SNHLY and CDR2 is FYNNEI. Losses at the gene ends were 2 bases for V and 8 bases for J; bases not matched to a gene: 10. This CDR3 comprises 17 residues. CDR3 amino acids: CASSELTSGRLLDEQFF. In nucleotides, the CDR3 is TGTGCCAGCAGTGAATTGACTAGCGGGAGACTTTTGGATGAGCAGTTCTTC.

Details on this clonotype: It differs at one base from a far larger clone, so likely a read error. The chain is built from TRBV6-6 and TRBJ2-1; 7 bases line up with TRBD2. This CDR3 has 16 amino acids. Germline V gene sequence: CDR1 MNHNY, CDR2 SVGAGI (reference sequence). CDR3 DNA sequence: TGTGCCAGCAGCACCCTCGGACTAGAACGTCGGAATGAGCGGTTCTTC. This codes for CASSTLGLERRNERFF.

This clonotype has a count of ten or more. V and J are TRBV20-1 and TRBJ2-3, with 7 positions matching TRBD2. CDR3 length equals 16 residues. Germline V gives CDR1 DFQATT, CDR2 SNEGSKA (reference sequence). V was pared by 4 bases and J by 2 bases, with 12 bases of the junction left unmatched. In DNA form, the CDR3 reads TGCAGTGCTATAGGGGCGGGGGATGCTTACACAGATACGCAGTATTTT. Encoded protein: CSAIGAGDAYTDTQYF.

This clonotype was counted many times. The chain has TRBV20-1 and TRBJ1-1, with TRBD1 matching over 7 bases. V lost 1 base, J lost 0 bases, and 11 bases stayed unmatched. The CDR3 has 17 residues. The germline gives CDR1 DFQATT, CDR2 SNEGSKA (reference sequence). The CDR3 here is CSARVAEQGRVNTEAFF. CDR3 coding DNA: TGCAGTGCTAGAGTGGCCGAACAGGGGAGGGTGAACACTGAAGCTTTCTTT.

V and J are TRBV20-1 and TRBJ2-1; 11 positions agree with TRBD2. V trimming: 6 bases; J trimming: 4 bases; junction bases outside the gene matches: 17. CDR1 and CDR2 from the germline V gene are DFQATT and SNEGSKA (reference sequence). This CDR3 has 18 amino acids. The CDR3 protein is CSARPASGLAGGYNEQFF. The CDR3 nucleotides read TGCAGTGCAAGGCCGGCTTCCGGGCTAGCGGGAGGATACAATGAGCAGTTCTTC.

Comment on this clonotype: This may arise from a read error, as a much more abundant clone is one base away. The rearrangement links TRBV12-3 or TRBV12-4 to TRBJ2-3; D is possibly TRBD1 or TRBD2 (5 bases each). The length of the CDR3 is 13 residues. CDR3 loop: CASSLGDPPTRYF. In nucleotides, the CDR3 is TGTGCCAGCAGTTTAGGGGACCCCCCAACGCGGTATTTT.

This clonotype showed up many times. The chain links TRBV12-3 or TRBV12-4 to TRBJ2-1; D gene uncertain. There are 16 residues in the CDR3. V was shortened by 6 bases and J by 0 bases, with 15 bases between the two germline ends. CDR3 sequence: CASSSQYGRSYNEQFF. DNA of the CDR3: TGTGCCAGCAGCTCCCAATACGGACGCTCCTACAATGAGCAGTTCTTC.

This clonotype was counted ten times or more. This chain connects TRBV7-2 to TRBJ1-1, with 7 nucleotides matching TRBD1. CDR1 is SGHTA, CDR2 FQGNSA, per germline. The V gene end was trimmed by 5 bases and the J gene end by 4 bases; junction bases not matched to a gene: 7. The length of the CDR3 is 14 residues. Here the CDR3 DNA reads TGTGCCAGCAGCCTCGACAGGGTCCTCACTGAAGCTTTCTTT. This encodes CASSLDRVLTEAFF. Full variable domain (rest looked up from reference TRBV7-2 and TRBJ1-1): GAGVSQSPSNKVTEKGKDVELRCDPISGHTALYWYRQSLGQGLEFLIYFQGNSAPDKSGLPSDRFSAERTGGSVSTLTIQRTQQEDSAVYLCASSLDRVLTEAFFGQGTRLTVV.

This clonotype showed up many times. V gene TRBV5-5 combines with J gene TRBJ1-2; D unclear. Germline V gene lookup returns CDR1 SGHKS and CDR2 YYEKEE (reference sequence). The CDR3 has 13 amino acids. Trimming left V 4 bases short and J 0 bases short, with 7 bases between. The CDR3 is CASSRGANYGYTF. Written as DNA, the CDR3 is TGTGCCAGCAGCCGGGGAGCTAACTATGGCTACACCTTC.

Turning to this clonotype: A much more abundant neighbour one base away suggests this may be a read error. The chain employs TRBV20-1 and TRBJ2-1; TRBD2 agrees at 11 bases. In germline, CDR1 is DFQATT, CDR2 SNEGSKA (reference sequence). Trimming cost V 3 bases and J 10 bases; bases outside gene matches: 8. The CDR3 covers 14 residues. CDR3 sequence: CSASGSGRVYEQFF. The DNA for the CDR3 is TGCAGTGCTAGTGGTAGCGGGAGGGTGTACGAGCAGTTCTTC.

This sequence joins TRBV14 and TRBJ2-5; D might be TRBD2 (5 bases). Trimming stripped 8 bases from V and 4 bases from J, with 14 bases between. In germline, CDR1 is SGHDN, CDR2 FVKESK. The CDR3 extends over 13 amino acids. This chain's CDR3 is CASGLGGGETQYF. The CDR3 coding sequence is TGTGCCAGCGGCCTAGGAGGAGGAGAGACCCAGTACTTC. The variable domain in full, completed from reference TRBV14 and TRBJ2-5, reads EAGVTQFPSHSVIEKGQTVTLRCDPISGHDNLYWYRRVMGKEIKFLLHFVKESKQDESGMPNNRFLAERTGGTYSTLKVQPAELEDSGVYFCASGLGGGETQYFGPGTRLLVL.

This clonotype was counted ten times or more. The chain uses TRBV11-2 and TRBJ2-7, with D hard to call. The germline gives CDR1 SGHAT, CDR2 FQNNGV. The germline V and J ends were trimmed by 6 bases and 4 bases, with 19 bases remaining between them. This CDR3 has 15 residues. The CDR3 loop is CASRDLRSPRYEQYF. Here the CDR3 DNA reads TGTGCCAGCAGAGATTTACGGAGTCCGAGGTACGAGCAGTACTTC.

The chain combines TRBV20-1 with TRBJ2-3; D unclear. From germline, CDR1 is DFQATT and CDR2 SNEGSKA (reference sequence). Trimming took off 3 bases at V and 2 bases at J, with 9 bases between the two ends. CDR3 length equals 13 residues. CDR3 sequence (DNA): TGCAGTGCTAGTAACACCCTCACAGATACGCAGTATTTT. Amino acids: CSASNTLTDTQYF.

This clonotype was seen repeatedly, ten times or more. The V and J genes are TRBV11-2 and TRBJ1-3; maybe TRBD1 (6 bases). Germline-derived CDR1 and CDR2 are SGHAT and FQNNGV. Trimming stripped 6 bases from V and 2 bases from J, with 11 bases between. The CDR3 spans 14 residues. CDR3 in DNA: TGTGCCAGCAGGCAACAGGGTCCTGGAAACACCATATATTTT. It is translated as CASRQQGPGNTIYF.

On this clonotype itself: Being one base from a much bigger clone, this may be a read error. The chain is built from TRBV19 and TRBJ2-1; perhaps TRBD1 as D (5 bases). The CDR3 contains 12 residues. CDR1 is LNHDA, CDR2 SQIVND, per germline (reference sequence). CDR3 nucleotide sequence: TGTGCCAGTATTTCAAGGGGCAATGAGCAGCTCTTC. Amino acids: CASISRGNEQLF.

This clonotype has a count of ten or more. This sequence joins TRBV6-5 and TRBJ1-1, with a tentative D call TRBD1 (5 bases). There are 17 residues in the CDR3. Germline V gives CDR1 MNHEY, CDR2 SVGAGI. The V gene lost 5 bases and the J gene lost 0 bases, with 19 bases spanning the gap. The CDR3 is CASSTYRQSIMNTEAFF. The DNA for the CDR3 is TGTGCCAGCAGTACCTATAGACAGTCCATCATGAACACTGAAGCTTTCTTT.